This T cell receptor (beta chain) was profiled in a study of blood T cell repertoires in COVID-19. Overall study: Samples taken during acute and convalescent COVID-19 were collected in the United States, Italy and Spain.

The repertoire was sequenced with immunoSEQ multiplex PCR; TCRdb's copy has only in-frame clones and lacks some. The sample consists of just under 250,000 clones, 80% to 90% of them appearing once. Trimming cost V 4 bases and J 4 bases, with 16 bases left between them. The germline V gene encodes CDR1 MGHRA and CDR2 YSYEKL. The CDR3 has 15 residues. The chain has TRBV4-1 and TRBJ1-1; perhaps TRBD1 as D (5 bases). The source is a woman aged 30 to 39 who had recovered from COVID-19. Material: PBMCs or T cells enriched from blood (not recorded which). The CDR3 nucleotides read TGCGCCAGCAGCCCAAGAGGACAAGCGGGCACTGAAGCTTTCTTT. The encoded protein is CASSPRGQAGTEAFF.